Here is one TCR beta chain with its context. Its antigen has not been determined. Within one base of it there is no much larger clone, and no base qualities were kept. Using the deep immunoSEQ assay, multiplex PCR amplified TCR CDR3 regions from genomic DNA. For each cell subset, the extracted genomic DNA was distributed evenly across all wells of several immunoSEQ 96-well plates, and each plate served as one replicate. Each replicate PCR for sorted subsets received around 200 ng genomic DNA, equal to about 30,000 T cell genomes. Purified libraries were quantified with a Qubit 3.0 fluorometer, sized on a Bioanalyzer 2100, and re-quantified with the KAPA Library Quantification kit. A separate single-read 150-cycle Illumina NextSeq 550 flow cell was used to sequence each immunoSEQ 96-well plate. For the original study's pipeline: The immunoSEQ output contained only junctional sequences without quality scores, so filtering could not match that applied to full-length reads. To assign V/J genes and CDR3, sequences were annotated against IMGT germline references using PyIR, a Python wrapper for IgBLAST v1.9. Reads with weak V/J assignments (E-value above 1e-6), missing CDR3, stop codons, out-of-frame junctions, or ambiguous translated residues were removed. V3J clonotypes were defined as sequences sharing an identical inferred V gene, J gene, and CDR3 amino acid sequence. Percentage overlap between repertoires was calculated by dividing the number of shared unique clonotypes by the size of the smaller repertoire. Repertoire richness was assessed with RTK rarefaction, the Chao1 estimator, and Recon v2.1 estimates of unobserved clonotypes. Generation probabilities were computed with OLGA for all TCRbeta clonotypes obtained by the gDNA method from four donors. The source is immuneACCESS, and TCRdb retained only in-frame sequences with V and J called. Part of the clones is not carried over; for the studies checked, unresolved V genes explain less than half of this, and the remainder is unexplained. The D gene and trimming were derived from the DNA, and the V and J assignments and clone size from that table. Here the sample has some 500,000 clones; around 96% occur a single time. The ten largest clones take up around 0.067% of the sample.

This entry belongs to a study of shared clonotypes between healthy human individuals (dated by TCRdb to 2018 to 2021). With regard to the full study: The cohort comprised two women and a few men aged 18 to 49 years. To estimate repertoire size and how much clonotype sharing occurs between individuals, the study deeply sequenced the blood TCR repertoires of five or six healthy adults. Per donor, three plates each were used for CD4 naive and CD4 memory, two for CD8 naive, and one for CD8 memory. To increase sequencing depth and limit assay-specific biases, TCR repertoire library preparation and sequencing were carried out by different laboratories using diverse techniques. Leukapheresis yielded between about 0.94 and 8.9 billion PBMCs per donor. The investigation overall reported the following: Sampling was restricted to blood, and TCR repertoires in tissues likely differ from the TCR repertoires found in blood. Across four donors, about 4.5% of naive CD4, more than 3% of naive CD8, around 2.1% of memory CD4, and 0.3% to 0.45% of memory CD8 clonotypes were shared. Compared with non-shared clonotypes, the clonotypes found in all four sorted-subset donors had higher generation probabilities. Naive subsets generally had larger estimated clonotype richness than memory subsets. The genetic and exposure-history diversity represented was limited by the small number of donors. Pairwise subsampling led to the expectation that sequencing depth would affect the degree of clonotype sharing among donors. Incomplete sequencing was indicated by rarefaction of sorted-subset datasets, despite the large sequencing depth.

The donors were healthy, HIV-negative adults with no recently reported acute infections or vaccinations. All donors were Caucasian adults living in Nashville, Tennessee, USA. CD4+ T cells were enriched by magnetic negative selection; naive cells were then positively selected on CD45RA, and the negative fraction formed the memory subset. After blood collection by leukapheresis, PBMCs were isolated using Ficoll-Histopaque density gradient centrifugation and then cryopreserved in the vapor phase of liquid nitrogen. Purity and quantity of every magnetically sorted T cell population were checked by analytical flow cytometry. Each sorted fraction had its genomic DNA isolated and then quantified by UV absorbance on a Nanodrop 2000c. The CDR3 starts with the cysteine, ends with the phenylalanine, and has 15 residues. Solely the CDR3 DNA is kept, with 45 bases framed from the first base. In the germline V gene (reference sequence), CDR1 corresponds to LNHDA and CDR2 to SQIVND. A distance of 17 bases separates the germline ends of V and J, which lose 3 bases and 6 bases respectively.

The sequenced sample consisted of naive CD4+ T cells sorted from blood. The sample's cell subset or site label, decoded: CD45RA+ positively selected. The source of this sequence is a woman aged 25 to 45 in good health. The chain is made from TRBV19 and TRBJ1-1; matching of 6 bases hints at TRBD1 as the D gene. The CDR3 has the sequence CASSIRQGINPEAFF. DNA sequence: TGTGCCAGTAGTATCCGCCAGGGGATCAACCCTGAAGCTTTCTTT.